This T cell receptor (beta chain) was recorded in a study of blood T cells in healthy people across ages. From germline, CDR1 is LGHNA and CDR2 YNFKEQ. The CDR3 extends over 16 amino acids. Trimming removed 0 bases at V and 9 bases at J, with 15 bases between. Together with a sample-barcoded 5' primer, a J-beta primer mix was included in a second PCR lasting about 6 to 11 cycles. A template-switch adaptor with 12 random nucleotides tagged each cDNA molecule. MiXCR, run by TCRdb on the 5' RACE reads, gives a single entry per CDR3 protein. The profile shows 780,000 or so distinct CDR3 sequences, about 56% of them singletons.

The sample comprised blood. The rearrangement uses TRBV4-2 and TRBJ1-6, with D possibly TRBD1 on 6 matching bases. This receptor was taken from a man in his forties in good health. This chain's CDR3 is CASSQEATGIPSPLHF. In DNA form, the CDR3 reads TGTGCCAGCAGCCAAGAGGCGACAGGAATTCCTTCACCCCTCCACTTT.